Below are 24 T cell receptor beta chains sequenced from a single sample in a study of cytomegalovirus exposure and HLA in healthy donors. The primer mix had 60 Vbeta and 13 Jbeta primers. Measured with immunoSEQ multiplex PCR; TCRdb has only the in-frame clones, and not every one. This sample carries under 95,000 clones, with 3.5% to 4% going to the ten biggest clones. Sequenced material: PBMCs. The receptors derive from a young man in good health and CMV-seropositive.

The chain employs TRBV6-1 and TRBJ1-6; 9 bases are shared with TRBD1. The junction had 9 bases not matched to a gene; V was cut back by 5 bases and J by 10 bases. Germline V lookup: CDR1 MNHNS, CDR2 SASEGT. This CDR3 region has 15 residues. CDR3 sequence: CASSNRDRVRSPLHF. The DNA of the CDR3 is TGTGCCAGCAGTAACCGGGACAGGGTGAGATCACCCCTCCACTTT.

The V gene is TRBV7-6, the J gene TRBJ2-7; D unresolved. Between the trimmed V and J ends, which lost 8 bases and 0 bases, there was a span of 14 bases. The CDR3 is 14 residues long. Germline V CDR1 and CDR2: SGHVS, FNYEAQ. CDR3 DNA: TGTGCCAGCGTACCCGGAGTCCTCTCCTACGAGCAGTACTTC. The encoded protein is CASVPGVLSYEQYF.

The V and J genes are TRBV5-6 and TRBJ1-2; D is unresolved. The CDR3 sequence is 13 residues long. Germline assignment: CDR1 SGHDT and CDR2 YYEEEE. Trimming took off 2 bases at V and 8 bases at J, with 13 bases between the two ends. The CDR3 here is CASSLFGLWGYTF. The DNA of the CDR3 is TGTGCCAGCAGCTTATTTGGGCTTTGGGGCTACACCTTC. Drawing the rest from reference TRBV5-6 and TRBJ1-2, the complete variable domain is DAGVTQSPTHLIKTRGQQVTLRCSPKSGHDTVSWYQQALGQGPQFIFQYYEEEERQRGNFPDRFSGHQFPNYSSELNVNALLLGDSALYLCASSLFGLWGYTFGSGTRLTVV.

The J gene is TRBJ1-3, the V gene TRBV6-5; maybe TRBD1 (6 bases). The V end was cut by 0 bases, the J end by 0 bases, with 9 bases between. This CDR3 has 16 residues. Germline CDR1 is MNHEY and CDR2 is SVGAGI. The CDR3: CASSYSKGGSGNTIYF. CDR3 nucleotides: TGTGCCAGCAGTTACTCGAAAGGGGGCTCTGGAAACACCATATATTTT.

This sequence joins TRBV27 and TRBJ2-7; TRBD1 might be the D (6 bases). The CDR3 spans 13 residues. Germline V gene lookup returns CDR1 MNHEY and CDR2 SMNVEV (reference sequence). The V end was cut by 2 bases, the J end by 6 bases, with 11 bases between. Written as DNA, the CDR3 is TGTGCCAGCAGTTTAGTATCAGGGGTCGAGCAGTACTTC. Residues: CASSLVSGVEQYF.

This sequence joins TRBV29-1 and TRBJ1-1; the D is unclear. CDR3 length: 11 residues. Per the germline V gene, CDR1 is SQVTM and CDR2 is ANQGSEA. The V gene lost 5 bases and the J gene lost 3 bases, with 7 bases spanning the gap. CDR3 sequence reads: CSVRLDTEAFF. The DNA of the CDR3 is TGCAGCGTTCGGTTGGACACTGAAGCTTTCTTT.

The rearrangement joins TRBV2 to TRBJ1-1; D perhaps matches TRBD1 (5 bases). The germline V gene has CDR1 SNHLY and CDR2 FYNNEI. Trimming pared 8 bases from V and 3 bases from J, leaving 16 bases between. The CDR3 has 14 residues. CDR3 in DNA: TGTGCCAGCGAGATATTGGGGGGGGACACTGAAGCTTTCTTT. Encoded protein: CASEILGGDTEAFF.

V and J are TRBV5-5 and TRBJ1-6; 9 bases align to TRBD1. Germline CDR1 reads SGHKS; CDR2 reads YYEKEE (reference sequence). V shed 3 bases, J shed 3 bases, and the junction held 7 bases outside the gene matches. The CDR3 is 17 amino acids. The CDR3 sequence: CASSSSGTGYYNSPLHF. DNA for the CDR3: TGTGCCAGCAGCTCCTCCGGGACAGGGTACTATAATTCACCCCTCCACTTT.

J is TRBJ2-7 and V is TRBV6-5, with D perhaps TRBD1 (6 bases). The CDR3 sequence is 14 residues long. V was pared by 6 bases and J by 2 bases, with 14 bases between. CDR1 and CDR2 (germline): MNHEY, SVGAGI. The CDR3 is CASRKGGLAYEQYF. Written as DNA, the CDR3 is TGTGCCAGCAGGAAAGGGGGTTTGGCCTACGAGCAGTACTTC.

V gene TRBV5-1 combines with J gene TRBJ1-4; no reliable D call. CDR1 SGHRS and CDR2 YFSETQ come from the germline V gene. The CDR3 is 14 residues long. V lost 4 bases, J lost 12 bases, and 19 bases lay in between. DNA of the CDR3: TGCGCCAGCAGCGTGGGTTTGGGGAGTGGCGAACTGTTTTTT. It yields the protein CASSVGLGSGELFF. Based on the CDR3 plus reference TRBV5-1 and TRBJ1-4, the full variable domain is KAGVTQTPRYLIKTRGQQVTLSCSPISGHRSVSWYQQTPGQGLQFLFEYFSETQRNKGNFPGRFSGRQFSNSRSEMNVSTLELGDSALYLCASSVGLGSGELFFGSGTQLSVL.

The V call is TRBV6-1, the J call TRBJ2-1; possible D gene TRBD1, 5 bases. Deletions cut 1 base from V and 6 bases from J, with 13 bases between. Germline V lookup: CDR1 MNHNS, CDR2 SASEGT. The CDR3 runs to 15 residues. CDR3 coding DNA: TGTGCCAGCAGTGAAGATCCCGCTAGGGGCAATGAGCAGTTCTTC. Translation gives CASSEDPARGNEQFF.

The rearrangement uses TRBV28 and TRBJ1-4; 9 bases are shared with TRBD1. CDR1 and CDR2 from the germline V gene are MDHEN and SYDVKM. This CDR3 is 14 amino acids long. The J segment lost 4 bases and the V segment lost 5 bases, leaving 2 bases of the junction unmatched. The CDR3 DNA reads TGTGCCAGCAGTCCGACAGGGGGTAATGAAAAACTGTTTTTT. Amino acids: CASSPTGGNEKLFF.

This chain links TRBV6-5 with TRBJ1-2; a possible D gene is TRBD1 (5 bases). Trimming shortened V by 9 bases and J by 8 bases, and 13 bases separated the two germline ends. Germline lookup yields CDR1 MNHEY and CDR2 SVGAGI. The CDR3 contains 11 residues. CDR3 protein: CASQEGNGYTF. The CDR3 DNA sequence: TGTGCCAGTCAGGAGGGGAACGGCTACACCTTC.

The gene calls are TRBV4-1 and TRBJ1-6, with 9 bases matching TRBD1. CDR3 length equals 14 residues. The V segment lost 4 bases and the J segment 7 bases; nucleotides outside the gene matches: 2. Germline-derived CDR1 and CDR2 are MGHRA and YSYEKL. In DNA, the CDR3 is TGCGCCAGCAGCCGCGGGACAGGGAATTCACCCCTCCACTTT. Translated: CASSRGTGNSPLHF.

The chain couples TRBV5-6 to TRBJ1-6; D call uncertain. V was trimmed by 0 bases and J by 0 bases, leaving 10 bases between them. The CDR3 contains 17 residues. Germline CDR1 SGHDT, CDR2 YYEEEE. Written as DNA, the CDR3 is TGTGCCAGCAGCTTGGCCATCGGGAGCTCCTATAATTCACCCCTCCACTTT. It codes for CASSLAIGSSYNSPLHF.

The chain is built from TRBV27 and TRBJ2-7, with TRBD2 as a possible D gene (6 bases). The length of the CDR3 is 14 residues. Trimming pared 2 bases from V and 6 bases from J, leaving 14 bases between. Germline CDR1 and CDR2: MNHEY and SMNVEV (reference sequence). CDR3 amino acids: CASSLIGEVGEQYF. CDR3 DNA: TGTGCCAGCAGTTTAATAGGGGAGGTTGGCGAGCAGTACTTC.

V usage is TRBV19 and J usage is TRBJ2-1, with 7 bases fitting TRBD1. Germline CDR1 reads LNHDA; CDR2 reads SQIVND (reference sequence). The CDR3 length is 14 residues. With V trimmed by 5 bases and J by 5 bases, 6 bases remained unmatched. The CDR3 DNA sequence: TGTGCCAGTAGTCGGACAGGCCTAGACAATGAGCAGTTCTTC. Its protein product is CASSRTGLDNEQFF.

V and J are TRBV6-1 and TRBJ2-4; D may be TRBD1 (5 bases). Germline V gene sequence: CDR1 MNHNS, CDR2 SASEGT. This CDR3 has 15 residues. V lost 4 bases, J lost 7 bases, and 17 bases lay in between. CDR3 sequence (DNA): TGTGCCAGCAGTGGGGGCCCGCCCCGAAGGAACATTCAGTACTTC. This translates into CASSGGPPRRNIQYF.

This rearrangement joins TRBV19 to TRBJ2-7; D gene uncertain. In germline, CDR1 is LNHDA, CDR2 SQIVND (reference sequence). The CDR3 is made up of 15 amino acids. Trimming stripped 3 bases from V and 0 bases from J, with 12 bases between. As DNA, the CDR3 is TGTGCCAGTAGTATCGGTCAGGCCCTCTCCTACGAGCAGTACTTC. Amino acids: CASSIGQALSYEQYF.

The chain recombines TRBV5-1 with TRBJ2-5; 7 bases are shared with TRBD1. The V gene's germline CDR1 is SGHRS and CDR2 YFSETQ. V trimming: 0 bases; J trimming: 4 bases; junction bases outside the gene matches: 6. The CDR3 extends over 15 amino acids. The DNA for the CDR3 is TGCGCCAGCAGCTTGGAGGCAGGGGGTATAGAGACCCAGTACTTC. Translation: CASSLEAGGIETQYF.

The CDR3 nucleotides are TGTGCCAGCAGTGCTACTAGCGGGGGTCCCACAGATACGCAGTATTTT. Protein product: CASSATSGGPTDTQYF. The chain employs TRBV28 and TRBJ2-3; 11 bases are a match to TRBD2. The CDR3 contains 16 residues. Germline V gene sequence: CDR1 MDHEN, CDR2 SYDVKM. Trimming at V came to 5 bases and at J to 2 bases, leaving 6 bases not matched to a gene.

V gene TRBV6-1 combines with J gene TRBJ1-3; D possibly corresponds to TRBD1 (6 bases). Germline loops: CDR1 MNHNS, CDR2 SASEGT. The V end lost 6 bases, the J end lost 2 bases, and 11 bases lay between the germline ends. The CDR3 spans 14 residues. This CDR3 reads CASRPGHAGNTIYF. The CDR3 bases are TGTGCCAGCAGACCGGGACACGCTGGAAACACCATATATTTT.

This chain connects TRBV19 to TRBJ2-1, with D perhaps matching TRBD2 (5 bases). This CDR3 has 16 amino acids. Germline V lookup: CDR1 LNHDA, CDR2 SQIVND (reference sequence). V was cut by 1 base and J by 0 bases, with 10 bases left in between. CDR3 bases: TGTGCCAGTAGTATAGGGCAGCGGAGCTCCTACAATGAGCAGTTCTTC. Translated: CASSIGQRSSYNEQFF.

Worth noting for this clone: A read error is likely, as this CDR3 ends without the conserved phenylalanine or tryptophan. The DNA is left out, because the CDR3 cannot be placed on it with certainty; the CDR3 is given as TCRdb lists it. This chain uses TRBV5-6 with TRBJ1-6; the table's D call, TRBD1, was not checked against the DNA. Per the germline V gene, CDR1 is SGHDT and CDR2 is YYEEEE. The CDR3 spans 10 residues, counting both ends. CDR3 amino acids: CASSLRGPSS.